The 11 T cell receptor beta chains below all came from one sample that was sequenced in a study of shared clonotypes between healthy human individuals. The repertoire was sequenced with immunoSEQ multiplex PCR; TCRdb's copy has only in-frame clones and lacks some. The sample has about 1 million clones; roughly 70% are singletons. Sequenced sample: memory CD4+ T cells sorted from blood. Indicated subset: CD45RA-negative fraction. Receptors were obtained from a man aged 18-30 years in good health.

This chain joins TRBV2 and TRBJ1-4, with D possibly TRBD1 on 6 matching bases. With 6 bases removed from V and 0 bases from J, the gap between germline ends came to 17 bases. The CDR3 totals 17 residues. Germline V lookup: CDR1 SNHLY, CDR2 FYNNEI. CDR3 coding DNA: TGTGCCAGCAGCGATGGGACATTTTATGCAACTAATGAAAAACTGTTTTTT. Residues: CASSDGTFYATNEKLFF. Supplemented by reference TRBV2 and TRBJ1-4, the full variable domain reads EPEVTQTPSHQVTQMGQEVILRCVPISNHLYFYWYRQILGQKVEFLVSFYNNEISEKSEIFDDQFSVERPDGSNFTLKIRSTKLEDSAMYFCASSDGTFYATNEKLFFGSGTQLSVL.

The chain links TRBV12-5 to TRBJ2-5; TRBD2 agrees at 11 bases. V gave up 1 base and J gave up 3 bases; unmatched junction bases: 7. This CDR3 is 17 amino acids long. Germline V CDR1 and CDR2: LGHNT, FRNRAP. The CDR3 is CASGLGTLAGGKETQYF. The DNA of the CDR3 is TGTGCTAGTGGTTTGGGGACCCTAGCGGGGGGAAAAGAGACCCAGTACTTC.

The chain couples TRBV4-3 to TRBJ1-4; D ambiguous. Germline-derived CDR1 and CDR2 are LGHNA and YSLEER. CDR3 length: 19 amino acids. V was trimmed by 4 bases and J by 5 bases, leaving 26 bases between them. The CDR3 DNA sequence: TGCGCCAGCAGCCCTAGGCGGATAGCCCCGGGCTCGCCCAATGAAAAACTGTTTTTT. This codes for CASSPRRIAPGSPNEKLFF.

V is TRBV12-5 and J is TRBJ1-1; no reliable D call. This CDR3 has 16 residues. Trimming left V 1 base short and J 8 bases short, with 20 bases between. Germline CDR1 is LGHNT and CDR2 is FRNRAP. DNA for the CDR3: TGTGCTAGTGGTTTGGAATATAGCAGGAACCCTCAAGAAGCTTTCTTT. Translating gives CASGLEYSRNPQEAFF.

V and J are TRBV28 and TRBJ2-7; D possibly corresponds to TRBD2 (7 bases). V lost 5 bases to trimming and J lost 2 bases, with 16 bases between them. This CDR3 is 15 amino acids long. Looked up from germline, CDR1 is MDHEN and CDR2 is SYDVKM. The CDR3 region is CASSGPEGGAYEQYF. CDR3 coding DNA: TGTGCCAGCAGTGGCCCCGAGGGGGGGGCCTACGAGCAGTACTTC.

The V gene is TRBV19, the J gene TRBJ1-2; TRBD1 might be the D (5 bases). Trimming took off 5 bases at V and 2 bases at J, with 15 bases between the two ends. The V gene's germline CDR1 is LNHDA and CDR2 SQIVND (reference sequence). CDR3 size: 15 residues. The CDR3 loop is CASSPLQAGNYGYTF. CDR3 coding DNA: TGTGCCAGTAGTCCCCTTCAGGCAGGGAACTATGGCTACACCTTC.

Points on this clone: Because it lacks the conserved phenylalanine or tryptophan at the end, this CDR3 is likely a read error. This chain connects TRBV5-6 to TRBJ2-7; D may be TRBD2 (6 bases). Germline loops: CDR1 SGHDT, CDR2 YYEEEE. Trimming removed 1 base from V and 3 bases from J, with 11 bases in between. There are 14 residues in the CDR3. The CDR3 DNA follows: TGTGCCAGCAGCTTGTACGGGGGAGACTACGAGCAGTACCTC. Its protein is CASSLYGGDYEQYL.

The chain links TRBV28 to TRBJ1-2; a weak D match, TRBD1 (5 bases). Per the germline V gene, CDR1 is MDHEN and CDR2 is SYDVKM. V lost 3 bases, J lost 5 bases, and 13 bases lay in between. This CDR3 is built from 14 residues. For the CDR3, the DNA is TGTGCCAGCAGTTTCCCTGGGGGTCCTTATGGCTACACCTTC. Translation: CASSFPGGPYGYTF.

V gene TRBV2 combines with J gene TRBJ1-1; 7 bases match TRBD1. Germline CDR1 is SNHLY and CDR2 is FYNNEI. V shed 5 bases, J shed 0 bases, and the junction held 6 bases outside the gene matches. This CDR3 contains 15 residues. This chain's CDR3 is CASSQTGQMNTEAFF. The CDR3 bases are TGTGCCAGCAGTCAAACGGGACAGATGAACACTGAAGCTTTCTTT.

The chain carries TRBV2 and TRBJ2-2; TRBD1 matches 8 bases. The CDR3 is made up of 13 amino acids. Germline V lookup: CDR1 SNHLY, CDR2 FYNNEI. V shed 7 bases, J shed 6 bases, and the junction held 4 bases outside the gene matches. For the CDR3, the DNA is TGTGCCAGCACGGGACAGGAGGCCGGGGAGCTGTTTTTT. Amino acid sequence: CASTGQEAGELFF.

This clone was counted once. The chain combines TRBV2 with TRBJ1-5; TRBD1 aligns across 9 bases. The CDR3 has 19 amino acids. Germline V gene data show CDR1 as SNHLY and CDR2 as FYNNEI. V lost 6 bases and J lost 0; bases outside the gene matches: 15. The CDR3 DNA sequence: TGTGCCAGCAGCAAAGGGACAGGGTGGGGAAAATATAGCAATCAGCCCCAGCATTTT. This encodes CASSKGTGWGKYSNQPQHF.